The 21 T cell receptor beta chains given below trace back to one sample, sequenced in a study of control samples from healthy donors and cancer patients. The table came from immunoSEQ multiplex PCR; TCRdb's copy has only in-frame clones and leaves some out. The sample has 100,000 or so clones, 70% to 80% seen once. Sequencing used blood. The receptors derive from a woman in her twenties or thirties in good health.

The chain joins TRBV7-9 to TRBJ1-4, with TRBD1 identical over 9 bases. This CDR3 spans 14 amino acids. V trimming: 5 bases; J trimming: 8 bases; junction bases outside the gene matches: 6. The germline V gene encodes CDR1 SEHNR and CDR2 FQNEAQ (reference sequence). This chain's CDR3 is CASSRQGESEKLFF. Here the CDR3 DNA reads TGTGCCAGCAGCCGACAGGGGGAAAGCGAAAAACTGTTTTTT.

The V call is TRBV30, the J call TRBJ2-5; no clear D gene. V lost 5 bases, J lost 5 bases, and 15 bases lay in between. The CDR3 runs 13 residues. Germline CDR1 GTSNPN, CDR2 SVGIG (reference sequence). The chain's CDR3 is CAWGTGGFETQYF. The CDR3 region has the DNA TGTGCCTGGGGAACCGGCGGTTTTGAGACCCAGTACTTC.

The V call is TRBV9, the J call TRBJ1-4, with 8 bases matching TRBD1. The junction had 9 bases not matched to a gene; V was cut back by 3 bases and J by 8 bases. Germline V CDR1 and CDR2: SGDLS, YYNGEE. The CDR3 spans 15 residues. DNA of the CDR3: TGTGCCAGCAGCGCAACGCAGGGGGCGGGGGAAAAACTGTTTTTT. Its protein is CASSATQGAGEKLFF.

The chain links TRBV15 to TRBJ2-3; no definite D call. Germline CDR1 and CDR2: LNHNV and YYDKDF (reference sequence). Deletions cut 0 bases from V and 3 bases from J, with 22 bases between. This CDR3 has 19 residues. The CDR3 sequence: CATSRDPAPVGVLTDTQYF. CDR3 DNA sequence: TGTGCCACCAGCAGAGATCCCGCCCCGGTGGGTGTTCTGACAGATACGCAGTATTTT.

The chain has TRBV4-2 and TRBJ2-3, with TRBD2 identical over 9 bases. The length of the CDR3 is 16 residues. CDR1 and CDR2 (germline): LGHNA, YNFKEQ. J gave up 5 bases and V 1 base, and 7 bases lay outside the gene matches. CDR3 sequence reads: CASSQVRGGRRDTQYF. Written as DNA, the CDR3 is TGTGCCAGCAGCCAAGTGCGGGGGGGCCGGAGAGATACGCAGTATTTT.

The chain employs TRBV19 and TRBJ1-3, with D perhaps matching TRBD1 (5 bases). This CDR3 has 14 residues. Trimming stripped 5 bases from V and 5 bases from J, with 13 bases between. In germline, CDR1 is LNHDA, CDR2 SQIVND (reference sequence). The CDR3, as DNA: TGTGCCAGTAGTCTCCGCAGGGTTCGAAACACCATATATTTT. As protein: CASSLRRVRNTIYF.

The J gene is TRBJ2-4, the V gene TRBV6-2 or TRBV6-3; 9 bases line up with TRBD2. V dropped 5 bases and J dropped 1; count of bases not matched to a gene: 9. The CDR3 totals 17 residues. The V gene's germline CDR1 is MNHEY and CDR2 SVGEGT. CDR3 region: CASSARTSEVAKNIQYF. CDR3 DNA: TGTGCCAGCAGTGCTCGGACTAGCGAGGTGGCCAAAAACATTCAGTACTTC.

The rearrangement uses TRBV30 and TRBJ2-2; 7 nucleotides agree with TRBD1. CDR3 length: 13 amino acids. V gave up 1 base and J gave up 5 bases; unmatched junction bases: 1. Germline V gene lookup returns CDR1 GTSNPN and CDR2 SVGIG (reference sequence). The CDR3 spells CAWSAQGTGELFF. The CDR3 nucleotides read TGTGCCTGGAGTGCACAGGGGACCGGGGAGCTGTTTTTT.

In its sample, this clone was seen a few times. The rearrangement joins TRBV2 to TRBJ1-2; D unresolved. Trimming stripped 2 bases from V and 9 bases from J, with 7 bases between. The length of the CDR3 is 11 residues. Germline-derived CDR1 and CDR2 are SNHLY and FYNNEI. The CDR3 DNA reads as TGTGCCAGCAGTGAATGGGCCAGCTACACCTTC. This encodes CASSEWASYTF.

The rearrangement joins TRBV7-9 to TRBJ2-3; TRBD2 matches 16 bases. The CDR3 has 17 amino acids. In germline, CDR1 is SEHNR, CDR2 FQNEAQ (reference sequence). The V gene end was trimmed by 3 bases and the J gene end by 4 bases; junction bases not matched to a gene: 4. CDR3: CASSFTGLAGGPDTQYF. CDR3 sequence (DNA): TGTGCCAGCAGCTTTACGGGACTAGCGGGAGGGCCAGATACGCAGTATTTT.

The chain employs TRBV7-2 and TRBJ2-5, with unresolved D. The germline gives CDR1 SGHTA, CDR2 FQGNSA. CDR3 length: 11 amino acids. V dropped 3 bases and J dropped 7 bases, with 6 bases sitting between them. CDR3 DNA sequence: TGTGCCAGCAGCTTTGGTGGGACCCAGTACTTC. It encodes CASSFGGTQYF.

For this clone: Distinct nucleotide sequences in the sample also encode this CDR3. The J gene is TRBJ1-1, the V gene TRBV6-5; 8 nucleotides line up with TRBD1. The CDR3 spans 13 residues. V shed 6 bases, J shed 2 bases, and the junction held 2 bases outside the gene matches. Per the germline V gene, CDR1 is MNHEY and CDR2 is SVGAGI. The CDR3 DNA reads TGTGCCAGCAGGGGGACAGGTAACACTGAAGCTTTCTTT. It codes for CASRGTGNTEAFF.

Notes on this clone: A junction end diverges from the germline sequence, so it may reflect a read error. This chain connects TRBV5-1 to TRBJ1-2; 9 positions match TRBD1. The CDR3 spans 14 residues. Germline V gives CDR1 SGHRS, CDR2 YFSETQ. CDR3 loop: CASSLGTGNIPSFF. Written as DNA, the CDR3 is TGCGCCAGCAGCTTAGGGACAGGGAATATTCCCAGCTTCTTC. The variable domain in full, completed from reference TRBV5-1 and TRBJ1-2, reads KAGVTQTPRYLIKTRGQQVTLSCSPISGHRSVSWYQQTPGQGLQFLFEYFSETQRNKGNFPGRFSGRQFSNSRSEMNVSTLELGDSALYLCASSLGTGNIPSFFGSGTRLTVV.

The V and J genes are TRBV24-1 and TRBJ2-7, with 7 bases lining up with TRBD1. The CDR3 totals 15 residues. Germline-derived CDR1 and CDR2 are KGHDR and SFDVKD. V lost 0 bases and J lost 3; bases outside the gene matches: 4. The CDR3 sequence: CATSDLPGTDYEQYF. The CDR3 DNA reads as TGTGCCACCAGTGATTTGCCGGGGACAGACTACGAGCAGTACTTC.

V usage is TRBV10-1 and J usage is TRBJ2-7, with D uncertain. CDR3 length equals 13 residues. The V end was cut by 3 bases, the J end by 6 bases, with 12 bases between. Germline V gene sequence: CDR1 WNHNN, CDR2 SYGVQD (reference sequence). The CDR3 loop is CASSDPGRFEQYF. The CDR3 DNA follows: TGCGCCAGCAGTGACCCTGGAAGATTCGAGCAGTACTTC.

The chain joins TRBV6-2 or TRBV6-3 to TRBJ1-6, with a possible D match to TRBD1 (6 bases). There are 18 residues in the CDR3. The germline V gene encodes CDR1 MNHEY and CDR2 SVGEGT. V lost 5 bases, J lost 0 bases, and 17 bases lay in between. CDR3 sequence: CASSLRGGPSSYNSPLHF. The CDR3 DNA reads TGTGCCAGCAGTCTTCGGGGGGGGCCGAGCTCCTATAATTCACCCCTCCACTTT.

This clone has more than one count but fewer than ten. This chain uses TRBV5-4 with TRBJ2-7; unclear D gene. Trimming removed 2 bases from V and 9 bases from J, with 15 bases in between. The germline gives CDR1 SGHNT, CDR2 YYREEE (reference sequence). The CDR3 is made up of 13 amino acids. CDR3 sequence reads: CASSFHNGLWQYF. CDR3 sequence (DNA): TGTGCCAGCAGCTTTCATAATGGGCTTTGGCAGTACTTC.

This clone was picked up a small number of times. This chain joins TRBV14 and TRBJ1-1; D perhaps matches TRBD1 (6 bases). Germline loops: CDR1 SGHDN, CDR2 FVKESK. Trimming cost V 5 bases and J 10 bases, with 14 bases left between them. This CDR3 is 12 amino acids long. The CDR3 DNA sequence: TGTGCCAGCAGCGCACAGGGAAGGAGAGCTTTCTTT. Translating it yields CASSAQGRRAFF.

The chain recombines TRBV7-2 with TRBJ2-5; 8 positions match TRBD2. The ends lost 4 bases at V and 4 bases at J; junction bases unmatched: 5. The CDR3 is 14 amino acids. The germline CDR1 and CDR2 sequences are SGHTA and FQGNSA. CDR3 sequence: CASSSSGGVETQYF. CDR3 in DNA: TGTGCCAGCAGCTCCAGCGGGGGAGTAGAGACCCAGTACTTC.

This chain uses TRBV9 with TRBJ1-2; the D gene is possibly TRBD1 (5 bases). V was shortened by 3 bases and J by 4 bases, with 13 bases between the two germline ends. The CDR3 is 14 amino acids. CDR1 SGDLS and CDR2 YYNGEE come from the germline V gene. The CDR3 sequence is CASSAGGFSYGYTF. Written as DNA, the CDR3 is TGTGCCAGCAGCGCGGGGGGTTTTAGCTATGGCTACACCTTC.

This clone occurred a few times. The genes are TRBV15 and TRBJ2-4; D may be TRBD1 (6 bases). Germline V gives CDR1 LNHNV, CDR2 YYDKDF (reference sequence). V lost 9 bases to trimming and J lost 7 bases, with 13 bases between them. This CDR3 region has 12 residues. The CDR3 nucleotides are TGTGCCACTGGCCAGGGGACGAACATTCAGTACTTC. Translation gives CATGQGTNIQYF.